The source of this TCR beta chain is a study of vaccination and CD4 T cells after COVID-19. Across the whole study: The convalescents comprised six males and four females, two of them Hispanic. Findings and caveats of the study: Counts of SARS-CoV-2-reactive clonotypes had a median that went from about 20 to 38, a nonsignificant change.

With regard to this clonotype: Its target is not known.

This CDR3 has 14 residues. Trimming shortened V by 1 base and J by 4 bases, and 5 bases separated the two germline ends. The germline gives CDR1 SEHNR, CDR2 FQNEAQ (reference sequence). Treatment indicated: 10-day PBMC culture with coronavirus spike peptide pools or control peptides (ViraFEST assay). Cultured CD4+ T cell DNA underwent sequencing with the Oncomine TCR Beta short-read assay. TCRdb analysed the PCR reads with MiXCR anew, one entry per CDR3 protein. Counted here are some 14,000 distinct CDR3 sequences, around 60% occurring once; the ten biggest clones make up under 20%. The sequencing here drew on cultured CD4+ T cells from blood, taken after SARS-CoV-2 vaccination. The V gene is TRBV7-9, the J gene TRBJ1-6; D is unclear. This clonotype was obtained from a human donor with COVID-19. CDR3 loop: CASSLDKYNSPLHF. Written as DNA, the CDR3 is TGTGCCAGCAGCTTAGATAAGTATAATTCACCCCTCCACTTT.